A selection of T cell receptor beta chains follows, all from one sample in a study of PD-1 blockade in mismatch repair-deficient tumors. Sequenced by immunoSEQ multiplex PCR; TCRdb stores in-frame clones only, minus some. The sample holds fewer than 100,000 clones, roughly 80% seen once. Sequenced material: peripheral blood, taken 12 weeks after starting pembrolizumab. The receptors shown here come from an adult with mismatch repair-deficient cancer. Each CDR3 is given with its conserved first and last residue. The D gene is left open where the match is weak. The size field is filled for only some rows; it gives once, few, many or a size class.

v_gene,len,abundance,j_gene,d_gene,CDR3aa,CDR3nt
TRBV5-5,15,.,TRBJ1-3,TRBD1,CASSGTGGRGNTIYF,TGTGCCAGCAGCGGTACAGGGGGCAGAGGAAACACCATATATTTT
TRBV18,16,.,TRBJ2-3,TRBD1,CASSPPGQGRTDTQYF,TGTGCCAGCTCACCACCGGGACAGGGAAGGACAGATACGCAGTATTTT
TRBV5-1,14,.,TRBJ1-1,.,CASRVGQTNTEAFF,TGCGCCAGCAGAGTGGGACAAACGAACACTGAAGCTTTCTTT
TRBV7-9,11,few,TRBJ2-7,.,CASSLGQPLSF,TGTGCCAGCAGCCTCGGACAGCCGCTAAGCTTC
TRBV18,15,.,TRBJ1-1,.,CASSPPGTLNTEAFF,TGTGCCAGCTCGCCTCCCGGGACACTTAACACTGAAGCTTTCTTT
TRBV7-6,14,.,TRBJ2-3,.,CASSLEATGDTQYF,TGTGCCAGCAGCTTAGAGGCTACGGGAGATACGCAGTATTTT
TRBV5-1,13,.,TRBJ1-1,TRBD1,CASSTGTGGDAFF,TGCGCCAGCAGCACTGGGACAGGGGGTGACGCTTTCTTT
TRBV4-3,17,.,TRBJ2-1,TRBD2,CASSQGLAGGPFHEQFF,TGCGCCAGCAGCCAGGGACTAGCGGGAGGGCCTTTCCATGAGCAGTTCTTC
TRBV9,15,.,TRBJ2-3,TRBD2,CASSGGLAGVDTQYF,TGTGCCAGCAGCGGGGGACTAGCGGGAGTAGATACGCAGTATTTT
TRBV7-8,16,.,TRBJ1-3,TRBD1,CASSPWDSISGNTIYF,TGTGCCAGCAGCCCCTGGGACAGCATCTCTGGAAACACCATATATTTT
TRBV9,15,.,TRBJ2-5,TRBD2,CASSVGASGGETQYF,TGTGCCAGCAGCGTAGGTGCTAGCGGGGGAGAGACCCAGTACTTC
TRBV12-5,15,.,TRBJ1-5,TRBD1,CASGLAGGEHQPQHF,TGTGCTAGTGGTTTGGCAGGGGGCGAACATCAGCCCCAGCATTTT
TRBV5-4,18,.,TRBJ2-1,TRBD2,CASSLGLSGSDYYNEQFF,TGTGCCAGCAGCTTGGGGCTTAGCGGGAGCGACTATTACAATGAGCAGTTCTTC
TRBV19,17,.,TRBJ1-5,TRBD1,CASSTHPDRGSNQPQHF,TGTGCCAGTAGTACCCACCCGGACAGGGGGAGCAATCAGCCCCAGCATTTT
TRBV9,19,few,TRBJ2-1,TRBD2,CASSGKSGTSGSRYNEQFF,TGTGCCAGCAGCGGAAAATCCGGGACTAGCGGGAGTCGGTACAATGAGCAGTTCTTC
TRBV11-3,16,.,TRBJ2-3,TRBD2,CASSPGLAGGSDTQYF,TGTGCCAGCAGCCCTGGACTAGCGGGAGGATCAGATACGCAGTATTTT
TRBV11-3,15,once,TRBJ2-1,TRBD2,CASSSRTSGSGEQFF,TGTGCCAGCAGCTCCAGGACTAGCGGGAGTGGAGAGCAGTTCTTC
TRBV5-1,14,.,TRBJ1-4,TRBD1,CASSPGQGREKLFF,TGCGCCAGCAGCCCGGGACAGGGTCGTGAAAAACTGTTTTTT
TRBV6-5,14,.,TRBJ2-7,.,CASSYTSNSYEQYF,TGTGCCAGCAGTTACACTAGCAACTCCTACGAGCAGTACTTC
TRBV4-3,15,.,TRBJ1-1,.,CASSQELQRNTEAFF,TGCGCCAGCAGCCAAGAACTCCAGAGGAACACTGAAGCTTTCTTT
TRBV7-3,18,.,TRBJ2-6,.,CASSLKWQALSGANVLTF,TGTGCCAGCAGCTTAAAATGGCAGGCCCTCTCTGGGGCCAACGTCCTGACTTTC
TRBV28,16,.,TRBJ2-7,.,CASRTAPGRKTYEQYF,TGTGCCAGCAGAACTGCCCCCGGACGCAAAACCTACGAGCAGTACTTC
TRBV19,13,few,TRBJ2-1,.,CASSIDGGTEQFF,TGTGCCAGTAGTATAGATGGGGGGACTGAGCAGTTCTTC
TRBV9,14,.,TRBJ2-3,.,CASSVAGAGDTQYF,TGTGCCAGCAGCGTAGCAGGGGCCGGAGATACGCAGTATTTT
TRBV19,18,.,TRBJ2-6,TRBD1,CASTARERGPGGANVLTF,TGTGCCAGTACCGCCCGAGAGAGGGGGCCGGGAGGGGCCAACGTCCTGACTTTC
TRBV5-1,14,.,TRBJ2-1,TRBD2,CASSVAGGFNEQFF,TGCGCCAGCAGCGTTGCGGGAGGCTTTAATGAGCAGTTCTTC
TRBV5-4,16,.,TRBJ1-2,.,CASSQDEESPNYGYTF,TGCGCCAGCAGCCAAGATGAAGAATCTCCTAACTATGGCTACACCTTC
TRBV5-6,18,.,TRBJ2-1,.,CASSIWVGALSSYNEQFF,TGTGCCAGCAGCATCTGGGTAGGGGCATTGAGCTCCTACAATGAGCAGTTCTTC
TRBV9,15,once,TRBJ2-2,.,CASSWTATNTGELFF,TGTGCCAGCAGCTGGACGGCTACGAACACCGGGGAGCTGTTTTTT
TRBV4-1,18,.,TRBJ2-2,TRBD2,CASSQIWGGRPNTGELFF,TGCGCCAGCAGCCAGATATGGGGCGGGAGACCCAACACCGGGGAGCTGTTTTTT
TRBV14,18,once,TRBJ2-7,TRBD2,CASSQSLAGARYPYEQYF,TGTGCCAGCAGCCAATCACTAGCGGGAGCCCGATACCCCTACGAGCAGTACTTC
TRBV4-2,15,.,TRBJ2-1,.,CASSQDLVSRNEQFF,TGTGCCAGCAGCCAAGATCTCGTGTCCCGGAATGAGCAGTTCTTC
TRBV19,13,.,TRBJ2-5,.,CASSTDRGETQYF,TGTGCCAGTAGCACGGACCGCGGAGAGACCCAGTACTTC
TRBV29-1,15,few,TRBJ2-7,TRBD1,CSVKEGTGGNYEQYF,TGCAGCGTGAAAGAGGGTACAGGGGGAAACTACGAGCAGTACTTC
TRBV11-3,18,.,TRBJ2-1,TRBD2,CASSLGGTSGRVGNEQFF,TGTGCCAGCAGCTTAGGGGGGACTAGCGGGAGGGTTGGCAATGAGCAGTTCTTC
TRBV18,21,.,TRBJ2-4,TRBD1,CASSPPTFTGTGTIAKNIQYF,TGTGCCAGCTCACCCCCTACCTTTACCGGGACAGGGACCATAGCCAAAAACATTCAGTACTTC
TRBV27,15,.,TRBJ2-2,.,CASSLTAGLTGELFF,TGTGCCAGCAGTTTAACTGCCGGACTCACCGGGGAGCTGTTTTTT
TRBV28,16,once,TRBJ2-7,.,CASIPTGGRTSYEQYF,TGTGCCAGCATCCCCACCGGAGGGAGGACCTCCTACGAGCAGTACTTC
TRBV28,14,.,TRBJ1-1,.,CASSPPGGNTEAFF,TGTGCCAGCAGCCCCCCCGGGGGAAACACTGAAGCTTTCTTT
TRBV10-2,13,.,TRBJ2-5,.,CASSELGWETQYF,TGCGCCAGCAGTGAGTTGGGGTGGGAGACCCAGTACTTC
TRBV5-4,16,few,TRBJ2-1,.,CASSLDPESPYNEQFF,TGTGCCAGCAGCTTGGACCCCGAATCTCCCTACAATGAGCAGTTCTTC
TRBV13,16,.,TRBJ2-3,TRBD2,CASSVLAGGTTDTQYF,TGTGCCAGCAGCGTACTAGCGGGAGGCACCACAGATACGCAGTATTTT
TRBV7-3,18,.,TRBJ2-2,.,CASSSRSQLFENTGELFF,TGTGCCAGCAGCTCAAGAAGTCAACTGTTCGAAAACACCGGGGAGCTGTTTTTT
TRBV27,14,.,TRBJ2-1,.,CASSLSAANNEQFF,TGTGCCAGCAGTCTTAGCGCCGCGAACAATGAGCAGTTCTTC
TRBV7-2,15,.,TRBJ1-2,.,CASSFPAGGDYGYTF,TGTGCCAGCAGCTTCCCAGCTGGGGGAGACTATGGCTACACCTTC
TRBV7-9,15,.,TRBJ2-1,.,CASSLEGGSYNEQFF,TGTGCCAGCAGCTTAGAAGGGGGCTCCTACAATGAGCAGTTCTTC
TRBV19,14,.,TRBJ1-1,TRBD1,CASSTDRGNTEAFF,TGTGCCAGTAGTACCGACAGGGGGAACACTGAAGCTTTCTTT
TRBV2,17,few,TRBJ2-7,TRBD2,CASSGRWVAGAGYEQYF,TGTGCCAGCAGCGGAAGGTGGGTGGCGGGAGCAGGTTACGAGCAGTACTTC
TRBV11-2,19,.,TRBJ2-7,TRBD2,CASSPRRTPKRGGSYEQYF,TGTGCCAGCAGCCCTAGGAGGACACCCAAGCGGGGGGGATCCTACGAGCAGTACTTC
TRBV14,13,.,TRBJ1-1,.,CASSQGVNTEAFF,TGTGCCAGCAGCCAAGGCGTGAACACTGAAGCTTTCTTT
TRBV7-6,15,.,TRBJ2-1,TRBD2,CASSFLAGAGNEQFF,TGTGCCAGCAGCTTCCTAGCGGGAGCTGGGAATGAGCAGTTCTTC
TRBV19,15,.,TRBJ2-7,.,CASSIGRARSYEQYF,TGTGCCAGTAGTATCGGTAGGGCACGCTCCTACGAGCAGTACTTC
TRBV7-9,14,.,TRBJ1-1,.,CASSGELGATEAFF,TGTGCCAGCAGCGGGGAACTTGGGGCCACTGAAGCTTTCTTT
TRBV6-1,13,.,TRBJ2-7,TRBD2,CASRASGTSGSVF,TGTGCCAGCAGGGCCTCCGGGACTAGCGGCTCGGTATTC
TRBV6-6,15,.,TRBJ2-4,.,CASSYQGEGKNIQYF,TGTGCCAGCAGTTACCAGGGGGAGGGCAAAAACATTCAGTACTTC
TRBV7-2,12,few,TRBJ2-1,.,CASSPDWNEQFF,TGTGCCAGCAGCCCTGACTGGAATGAGCAGTTCTTC
TRBV11-2,12,once,TRBJ2-1,.,CASSLGLTEQFF,TGTGCCAGCAGCTTAGGTCTGACTGAGCAGTTCTTC
TRBV7-2,14,few,TRBJ2-5,.,CASSFSLGLETQYF,TGTGCCAGCAGCTTTTCACTAGGGCTGGAGACCCAGTACTTC